The rows below give T cell receptor beta chains drawn from one sample of a study of shared clonotypes between healthy human individuals. This table comes from immunoSEQ multiplex PCR, and its TCRdb copy is limited to in-frame clones, with some not included. Of millions of clones in the sample, about 93% were seen once. The sample comprised naive CD8+ T cells from PBMCs. The receptors were gathered from a man aged 18 to 30 in good health. Some clones in this sample may be carry-over from other donors' samples. The CDR3 runs from the conserved cysteine through the conserved F or W. A D gene is named only where the DNA matches it firmly.

v_gene: TRBV10-2; len: 14; d_gene: NA; CDR3aa: CASSGPRDDEKLFF
v_gene: TRBV28; len: 15; d_gene: NA; CDR3aa: CASSFLNSLNEKLFF
v_gene: TRBV7-8; len: 13; d_gene: NA; CDR3aa: CASSLGRAGEQYF
v_gene: TRBV9; len: 20; d_gene: TRBD1; CDR3aa: CASSVPRLTGGFGGANVLTF
v_gene: TRBV13; len: 17; d_gene: TRBD1; CDR3aa: CASSLGPGTGLTYEQYF
v_gene: TRBV9; len: 13; d_gene: NA; CDR3aa: CASSVGSLAEQYF
v_gene: TRBV4-1; len: 17; d_gene: NA; CDR3aa: CASSQDARGASGNTIYF
v_gene: TRBV7-2; len: 17; d_gene: TRBD2; CDR3aa: CASSFGTSGSWYNEQFF
v_gene: TRBV7-9; len: 12; d_gene: NA; CDR3aa: CASTLATNEQFF
v_gene: TRBV27; len: 16; d_gene: NA; CDR3aa: CASSLRTPSSGNTIYF
v_gene: TRBV9; len: 13; d_gene: TRBD1; CDR3aa: CASSATGATEAFF
v_gene: TRBV28; len: 14; d_gene: NA; CDR3aa: CASSYIGPGAEAFF
v_gene: TRBV27; len: 16; d_gene: NA; CDR3aa: CASSFLLGRRDDEQFF
v_gene: TRBV9; len: 20; d_gene: NA; CDR3aa: CASSVSTQIEQENRRNTIYF
v_gene: TRBV30; len: 11; d_gene: NA; CDR3aa: CAWSQGNEQFF
v_gene: TRBV9; len: 15; d_gene: NA; CDR3aa: CASSELAGLNTEAFF
v_gene: TRBV7-9; len: 17; d_gene: TRBD2; CDR3aa: CASSSPTSSGSTYEQFF
v_gene: TRBV9; len: 14; d_gene: NA; CDR3aa: CASSVALSTDTQYF
v_gene: TRBV5-1; len: 15; d_gene: NA; CDR3aa: CASSWGQVEIEKLFF
v_gene: TRBV7-8; len: 13; d_gene: NA; CDR3aa: CASSPLGPDTQYF
v_gene: TRBV11-2; len: 17; d_gene: NA; CDR3aa: CASSTRGDGGLTYEQYF
v_gene: TRBV20-1; len: 11; d_gene: NA; CDR3aa: CSAWEGYEQYF
v_gene: TRBV19; len: 15; d_gene: TRBD1; CDR3aa: CASSVTGGIYNEQFF
v_gene: TRBV14; len: 12; d_gene: NA; CDR3aa: CASSLGSYEQYF
v_gene: TRBV9; len: 14; d_gene: NA; CDR3aa: CASSVRVAAGELFF
v_gene: TRBV28; len: 12; d_gene: NA; CDR3aa: CASSSQNYEQYF
v_gene: TRBV27; len: 16; d_gene: NA; CDR3aa: CASSNTAMRAKNIQYF
v_gene: TRBV4-1; len: 14; d_gene: NA; CDR3aa: CASSRPSGGTEAFF
v_gene: TRBV4-1; len: 15; d_gene: NA; CDR3aa: CASSQRAEAPRTQYF
v_gene: TRBV9; len: 15; d_gene: NA; CDR3aa: CASSPQQSISYEQYF
v_gene: TRBV6-1; len: 13; d_gene: NA; CDR3aa: CASSEYRDTEAFF
v_gene: TRBV6-1; len: 15; d_gene: NA; CDR3aa: CASSEAPYGANVLTF
v_gene: TRBV27; len: 14; d_gene: NA; CDR3aa: CASSQGGGDEKLFF
v_gene: TRBV9; len: 16; d_gene: TRBD1; CDR3aa: CASSVAAGTGSYEQYF
v_gene: TRBV4-1; len: 16; d_gene: TRBD1; CDR3aa: CASSQPGQGASEKLFF
v_gene: TRBV18; len: 17; d_gene: NA; CDR3aa: CASSPTRDGISTDTQYF
v_gene: TRBV10-3; len: 13; d_gene: NA; CDR3aa: CAIRSDGSTEAFF
v_gene: TRBV7-6; len: 16; d_gene: TRBD1; CDR3aa: CASSQRTGLMNTEAFF
v_gene: TRBV28; len: 16; d_gene: TRBD2; CDR3aa: CASSPVETGGLDTQYF
v_gene: TRBV2; len: 14; d_gene: TRBD1; CDR3aa: CASRYRGSGNTIYF
v_gene: TRBV27; len: 16; d_gene: TRBD2; CDR3aa: CASSPSGLAGGNEQFF
v_gene: TRBV9; len: 12; d_gene: NA; CDR3aa: CASSPPDNEQFF
v_gene: TRBV6-6; len: 16; d_gene: TRBD2; CDR3aa: CASSGKPSGSTGELFF
v_gene: TRBV7-2; len: 16; d_gene: TRBD2; CDR3aa: CASSSVTSGLSYEQYF
v_gene: TRBV6-5; len: 14; d_gene: NA; CDR3aa: CASSYGRSAGELFF
v_gene: TRBV11-2; len: 15; d_gene: NA; CDR3aa: CASSLDLVLEEKLFF
v_gene: TRBV6-6; len: 15; d_gene: TRBD1; CDR3aa: CASSSRTGGDEKLFF
v_gene: TRBV28; len: 14; d_gene: NA; CDR3aa: CASSPKWGDHEQYF
v_gene: TRBV7-2; len: 16; d_gene: NA; CDR3aa: CASSLVQGVVYNEQFF
v_gene: TRBV4-1; len: 15; d_gene: NA; CDR3aa: CASSQVAEGPYEQYF